This T cell receptor beta chain was identified in a study of vaccination effects on CD4 cells after COVID-19. About the study: It was a median of 72 days after the second dose that post-vaccine samples were obtained.

There are a few counts of this clone. Its antigen is not identified. Using immunoSEQ multiplex PCR, the repertoire was profiled, and TCRdb retains in-frame clones only, with some absent. The sample has tens of thousands of clones, around 78% seen once. Per the germline V gene, CDR1 is MRHNA and CDR2 is SNTAGT. The CDR3 has 14 residues. With V trimmed by 6 bases and J by 10 bases, 9 bases remained unmatched. With the ViraFEST assay, the study expanded antigen-specific CD4+ T cells using viral peptide pools, then sequenced them. Culturing for ten to eleven days preceded CD4+ T cell isolation. Two doses of BNT162b2 or mRNA-1273 vaccine were administered to participants. The authors replaced half the medium with IL-2 medium on days 3 and 7.

The sequence came from a human donor who received a COVID-19 vaccine. The chain links TRBV6-4 to TRBJ1-6, with TRBD1 identical over 7 bases. This specimen was CD4+ T cells from PBMCs cultured with HCoV-229E spike peptides, taken after COVID-19 vaccination. This CDR3 reads CASRVNRGDSPLHF. In nucleotides, the CDR3 is TGTGCCAGCAGAGTCAACAGGGGTGACTCACCCCTCCACTTT.